The 26 T cell receptor beta chains below come from one sample, sequenced in a study of T-cell reconstitution after alpha-beta-depleted transplantation in children. Unique molecular identifiers tagged the TCRbeta library. One entry per CDR3 protein, called by TCRdb with MiXCR from the PCR reads. The sample has 450,000 to 600,000 distinct CDR3 sequences, around 19% seen once; the top ten hold roughly 3.3%. Specimen: PBMCs from the stem cell graft donor, collected from the stem cell graft. These receptor sequences come from a human donor who donated a stem cell graft to a child with acute lymphoblastic leukemia.

This clonotype has more than one count but fewer than ten. V and J are TRBV12-3 or TRBV12-4 and TRBJ2-1; D assignment may be TRBD1 or TRBD2 (5 bases each). The CDR3 extends over 12 amino acids. Trimming pared 4 bases from V and 15 bases from J, leaving 16 bases between. In DNA, the CDR3 is TGTGCCAGCAGTTCGGGACCGAGACGCCGGTTCTTC. Amino acid sequence: CASSSGPRRRFF.

J is TRBJ2-1 and V is TRBV5-5; D gene uncertain. CDR3 size: 16 residues. Trimming stripped 5 bases from V and 0 bases from J, with 15 bases between. The V gene's germline CDR1 is SGHKS and CDR2 YYEKEE (reference sequence). DNA of the CDR3: TGTGCCAGCAGTTCCGCGCTTAAAAGCTCCTACAATGAGCAGTTCTTC. This sequence encodes CASSSALKSSYNEQFF.

The sample holds a few counts of this clonotype. The chain carries TRBV12-3 or TRBV12-4 and TRBJ1-1; no clear D gene. The CDR3 spans 14 residues. V was trimmed by 3 bases and J by 5 bases, leaving 13 bases between them. CDR3 DNA sequence: TGTGCCAGCAGTTTCTCCGCAGGAGAAACTGAAGCTTTCTTT. This encodes CASSFSAGETEAFF.

The chain recombines TRBV12-3 or TRBV12-4 with TRBJ2-3; 8 bases fit TRBD2. The CDR3 runs 15 residues. The J segment lost 1 base and the V segment lost 6 bases, leaving 6 bases of the junction unmatched. CDR3 DNA sequence: TGTGCCAGCAGCCCTCAGCGGGGGCGCACAGATACGCAGTATTTT. Protein sequence: CASSPQRGRTDTQYF.

The chain has TRBV20-1 and TRBJ2-7, with D perhaps TRBD2 (5 bases). This CDR3 has 15 residues. Between the trimmed V and J ends, which lost 0 bases and 2 bases, there was a span of 14 bases. Germline CDR1 reads DFQATT; CDR2 reads SNEGSKA (reference sequence). The CDR3 bases are TGCAGTGCTAGAGATTACGGTGGGAGCACCTACGAGCAGTACTTC. Translating it yields CSARDYGGSTYEQYF.

This clonotype came up a few times. This chain uses TRBV4-1 with TRBJ2-3; tentative D call: TRBD1 (5 bases). In germline, CDR1 is MGHRA, CDR2 YSYEKL. V shed 7 bases and J shed 0 bases, with 17 bases lying between them. The CDR3 runs 16 residues. The CDR3 region has the DNA TGCGCCAGCACCAGGACACCTGAGAGGAGCACAGATACGCAGTATTTT. It codes for CASTRTPERSTDTQYF.

This clonotype appeared a few times. The chain has TRBV29-1 and TRBJ1-1; D is unresolved. V was cut by 4 bases and J by 5 bases, with 14 bases left in between. The CDR3 has 13 amino acids. Germline V CDR1 and CDR2: SQVTM, ANQGSEA. This CDR3 is CSVVSDHSTEAFF. The DNA of the CDR3 is TGCAGCGTTGTATCGGACCACTCAACTGAAGCTTTCTTT.

This chain uses TRBV14 with TRBJ2-7, with D maybe TRBD2 (5 bases). There are 14 residues in the CDR3. CDR1 is SGHDN, CDR2 FVKESK, per germline. V was trimmed by 0 bases and J by 0 bases, leaving 6 bases between them. The CDR3 coding sequence is TGTGCCAGCAGCCAAGACGAGGGCTCCTACGAGCAGTACTTC. Residues: CASSQDEGSYEQYF.

The table lists this clonotype with a count of one. The rearrangement joins TRBV12-3 or TRBV12-4 to TRBJ2-7; 7 nucleotides line up with TRBD1. After removal of 4 bases from V and 6 bases from J, the junction contained 12 bases not matched to a gene. The CDR3 loop spans 15 amino acids. CDR3 coding DNA: TGTGCCAGCAGTTATTGGGACAGCTCGGCCTCCGAGCAGTACTTC. Its translation is CASSYWDSSASEQYF.

This clonotype came up a few times. V is TRBV19 and J is TRBJ1-2; TRBD1 might be the D (6 bases). Germline V lookup: CDR1 LNHDA, CDR2 SQIVND (reference sequence). Trimming removed 7 bases from V and 3 bases from J, with 18 bases in between. This CDR3 has 15 amino acids. The CDR3 sequence: CASTTRGGNHYGYTF. Here the CDR3 DNA reads TGTGCCAGTACCACCAGGGGAGGGAATCACTATGGCTACACCTTC.

The sample holds a few counts of this clonotype. The chain combines TRBV24-1 with TRBJ2-1; 7 bases line up with TRBD2. This CDR3 is 16 amino acids long. With V trimmed by 2 bases and J by 1 base, 4 bases remained unmatched. Looked up from germline, CDR1 is KGHDR and CDR2 is SFDVKD. CDR3 in amino acids: CATSDYGGRSYNEQFF. CDR3 nucleotides: TGTGCCACCAGTGATTATGGCGGGAGATCCTACAATGAGCAGTTCTTC.

The chain employs TRBV7-3 and TRBJ2-7, with unresolved D. V was cut by 2 bases and J by 3 bases, with 8 bases left in between. Looked up from germline, CDR1 is SGHTA and CDR2 is FQGTGA. The CDR3 has 13 amino acids. Written as DNA, the CDR3 is TGTGCCAGCAGCTTATTGCCCGGCTACGAGCAGTACTTC. This codes for CASSLLPGYEQYF.

Only a few counts were recorded for this clonotype. The chain recombines TRBV7-3 with TRBJ2-3; D remains ambiguous. The CDR3 length is 16 residues. Trimming stripped 2 bases from V and 7 bases from J, with 19 bases between. Germline CDR1 SGHTA, CDR2 FQGTGA. The CDR3: CASSLGDRVRSNTQYF. CDR3 in DNA: TGTGCCAGCAGCTTAGGCGACCGCGTGAGAAGCAATACGCAGTATTTT.

V and J are TRBV6-4 and TRBJ1-1; D call uncertain. V lost 5 bases to trimming and J lost 3 bases, with 13 bases between them. Germline V gene data show CDR1 as MRHNA and CDR2 as SNTAGT. The CDR3 covers 14 residues. CDR3 protein: CASSRTRSYTEAFF. The CDR3 DNA reads as TGTGCCAGCAGTAGAACAAGGAGCTACACTGAAGCTTTCTTT.

Only a few counts were recorded for this clonotype. The chain employs TRBV5-5 and TRBJ1-1; D not resolved. V lost 3 bases to trimming and J lost 1 base, with 13 bases between them. This CDR3 has 15 amino acids. Germline V CDR1 and CDR2: SGHKS, YYEKEE (reference sequence). CDR3 DNA: TGTGCCAGCAGCTCGGTGTGGGCACCGAACACTGAAGCTTTCTTT. This gives the protein CASSSVWAPNTEAFF.

A few counts support this clonotype. V and J are TRBV5-4 and TRBJ2-7; D is uncertain. V was trimmed by 2 bases and J by 3 bases, leaving 9 bases between them. Germline V CDR1 and CDR2: SGHNT, YYREEE (reference sequence). This CDR3 has 13 residues. The CDR3 region has the DNA TGTGCCAGCAGCTTTATTCAGAACTACGAGCAGTACTTC. It yields the protein CASSFIQNYEQYF.

A few counts support this clonotype. V is TRBV11-3 and J is TRBJ2-7, with 10 positions matching TRBD2. The length of the CDR3 is 14 residues. Germline CDR1 is SGHNT and CDR2 is YENEEA. V was pared by 5 bases and J by 4 bases, with 5 bases of the junction left unmatched. As DNA, the CDR3 is TGTGCCAGCAGCGCTAGCGGGAGTGGGTACGAGCAGTACTTC. Translation gives CASSASGSGYEQYF.

This clonotype has more than one count but fewer than ten. This chain joins TRBV20-1 and TRBJ1-5, with 8 bases fitting TRBD1. V was pared by 2 bases and J by 3 bases, with 9 bases of the junction left unmatched. This CDR3 comprises 16 residues. Looked up from germline, CDR1 is DFQATT and CDR2 is SNEGSKA (reference sequence). DNA of the CDR3: TGCAGTGCTAGAAAATCCGGGACAGGCCTCAATCAGCCCCAGCATTTT. Its translation is CSARKSGTGLNQPQHF.

This clonotype has a handful of counts. The J gene is TRBJ1-1, the V gene TRBV5-1; possibly TRBD1 for D (5 bases). The CDR3 contains 16 residues. CDR1 is SGHRS and CDR2 is YFSETQ in the germline V gene. Trimming left V 0 bases short and J 0 bases short, with 12 bases between. CDR3 in DNA: TGCGCCAGCAGCTTGGTGGCAGGGTCCATGAACACTGAAGCTTTCTTT. Amino acid sequence: CASSLVAGSMNTEAFF.

In this sample, this clonotype turned up a few times. CDR3 nucleotide sequence: TGTGCCAGCAGCTTGGGGACAGGGTATCTGGGAGATACGCAGTATTTT. This gives the protein CASSLGTGYLGDTQYF. The chain has TRBV5-5 and TRBJ2-3; 8 bases are a match to TRBD1. The CDR3 sequence is 16 residues long. V lost 0 bases, J lost 5 bases, and 8 bases stayed unmatched. Per germline, CDR1 SGHKS and CDR2 YYEKEE (reference sequence).

This clonotype was seen once. The CDR3: CASSFVGVNTEAFF. The CDR3 DNA reads as TGTGCCAGCAGTTTCGTAGGGGTGAACACTGAAGCTTTCTTT. This chain uses TRBV12-3 or TRBV12-4 with TRBJ1-1; tentative D call: TRBD1 (5 bases). This CDR3 has 14 amino acids. V was clipped by 3 bases and J by 0 bases, with 8 bases between them.

The CDR3 coding sequence is TGTGCCAGCACTATAGGGATCCCGGGACAGGGGTTTAGTCAGCCCCAGCATTTT. This encodes CASTIGIPGQGFSQPQHF. The chain joins TRBV12-3 or TRBV12-4 to TRBJ1-5, with TRBD1 identical over 10 bases. V shed 7 bases, J shed 6 bases, and the junction held 18 bases outside the gene matches. The CDR3 spans 18 residues.

Ten or more counts support this clonotype. The chain combines TRBV25-1 with TRBJ2-7; 7 positions agree with TRBD1. This CDR3 region has 17 residues. The germline V gene encodes CDR1 MGHDK and CDR2 SYGVNS. Trimming took 4 bases from V and 2 from J; bases not matched to a gene: 14. The CDR3 protein is CASSAGQRTDSPYEQYF. The CDR3 DNA is TGTGCCAGCAGTGCGGGACAGCGGACCGACTCACCCTACGAGCAGTACTTC.

This clonotype was observed a few times. The gene calls are TRBV5-6 and TRBJ2-5; D is ambiguous. CDR1 is SGHDT and CDR2 is YYEEEE in the germline V gene. V lost 2 bases and J 5 bases, leaving 13 bases between the germline ends. The length of the CDR3 is 14 residues. DNA for the CDR3: TGTGCCAGCAGCTTCGCCCCCGGCCATGAGACCCAGTACTTC. This sequence encodes CASSFAPGHETQYF.

The chain carries TRBV7-6 and TRBJ2-5; 7 positions match TRBD1. The CDR3 spans 15 residues. The ends lost 5 bases at V and 2 bases at J; junction bases unmatched: 8. CDR1 and CDR2 from the germline V gene are SGHVS and FNYEAQ. In DNA form, the CDR3 reads TGTGCCAGCAGCGAACACGAGGGACAGCAAGAGACCCAGTACTTC. Amino acids: CASSEHEGQQETQYF.

V and J are TRBV7-2 and TRBJ2-3, with D perhaps matching TRBD1 or TRBD2 (5 bases each). CDR1 and CDR2 (germline): SGHTA, FQGNSA. The CDR3 length is 14 residues. V shed 8 bases and J shed 0 bases, with 12 bases lying between them. For the CDR3, the DNA is TGTGCCAGCGGGGACCCGACAAGCACAGATACGCAGTATTTT. It codes for CASGDPTSTDTQYF.